Listed below are T cell receptor beta chains from one sample, sequenced in a study of blood T cell repertoires in COVID-19. The table came from immunoSEQ multiplex PCR; TCRdb's copy has only in-frame clones and leaves some out. This table has 450,000 or so clones, 75% to 90% appearing once. Material: peripheral blood. These receptors all stem from a woman aged 40 to 49 with COVID-19, enrolled during active disease. The CDR3 runs from the conserved cysteine through the conserved F or W. The D gene is left open where the match is weak. Where a row states a size, it is once, few, many or the class of an expanded clone; other rows omit it.

D gene: TRBD1
V gene: TRBV5-4
J gene: TRBJ2-7
clone size: .
CDR3 protein: CASSGRTGSWGEQYF
CDR3 DNA: TGTGCCAGCAGCGGTCGGACAGGGTCCTGGGGCGAGCAGTACTTC

D gene: .
V gene: TRBV3-1/TRBV3-2
J gene: TRBJ1-1
clone size: .
CDR3 protein: CASSQEKFETEAFF
CDR3 DNA: TGTGCCAGCAGCCAAGAGAAGTTCGAGACTGAAGCTTTCTTT

D gene: .
V gene: TRBV7-2
J gene: TRBJ1-4
clone size: .
CDR3 protein: CASSPRSYNEKLFF
CDR3 DNA: TGTGCCAGCAGCCCAAGGAGTTATAATGAAAAACTGTTTTTT

D gene: TRBD2
V gene: TRBV19
J gene: TRBJ2-5
clone size: once
CDR3 protein: CASSSPAGAGETQYF
CDR3 DNA: TGTGCCAGTAGTAGTCCAGCGGGGGCAGGAGAGACCCAGTACTTC

D gene: TRBD2
V gene: TRBV18
J gene: TRBJ2-1
clone size: .
CDR3 protein: CASSPQGAGVYNEQFF
CDR3 DNA: TGTGCCAGCTCACCACAGGGAGCGGGAGTGTACAATGAGCAGTTCTTC

D gene: .
V gene: TRBV4-1
J gene: TRBJ1-2
clone size: .
CDR3 protein: CASSHKFGVNYGYTF
CDR3 DNA: TGCGCCAGCAGCCACAAATTCGGGGTTAACTATGGCTACACCTTC

D gene: .
V gene: TRBV5-1
J gene: TRBJ1-6
clone size: .
CDR3 protein: CASSLLPDSPLHF
CDR3 DNA: TGCGCCAGCAGCTTGCTTCCAGATTCACCCCTCCACTTT

D gene: TRBD1
V gene: TRBV7-9
J gene: TRBJ1-5
clone size: .
CDR3 protein: CASSARWDRRDQPQHF
CDR3 DNA: TGTGCCAGCAGCGCCCGATGGGACAGACGGGATCAGCCCCAGCATTTT

D gene: .
V gene: TRBV5-1
J gene: TRBJ2-1
clone size: .
CDR3 protein: CASSFLLDRNEQFF
CDR3 DNA: TGCGCCAGCAGCTTCCTCCTAGATCGGAATGAGCAGTTCTTC

D gene: .
V gene: TRBV7-9
J gene: TRBJ2-7
clone size: .
CDR3 protein: CASSHRDGSYEQYF
CDR3 DNA: TGTGCCAGCAGCCACCGGGATGGATCCTACGAGCAGTACTTC

D gene: TRBD1
V gene: TRBV5-1
J gene: TRBJ2-2
clone size: .
CDR3 protein: CASSLATGAINTGELFF
CDR3 DNA: TGCGCCAGCAGCTTGGCCACAGGGGCGATAAACACCGGGGAGCTGTTTTTT

D gene: TRBD1
V gene: TRBV27
J gene: TRBJ1-2
clone size: .
CDR3 protein: CASTSLGTGNFANYGYTF
CDR3 DNA: TGTGCCAGCACCTCGCTCGGGACAGGAAATTTTGCTAACTATGGCTACACCTTC

D gene: TRBD1
V gene: TRBV28
J gene: TRBJ1-5
clone size: .
CDR3 protein: CASSVLTGNDQPQHF
CDR3 DNA: TGTGCCAGCAGTGTACTGACAGGGAATGATCAGCCCCAGCATTTT

D gene: .
V gene: TRBV6-6
J gene: TRBJ2-1
clone size: .
CDR3 protein: CASRGNGGIGNEQFF
CDR3 DNA: TGTGCCAGCAGGGGAAATGGCGGGATCGGCAATGAGCAGTTCTTC

D gene: TRBD1
V gene: TRBV7-9
J gene: TRBJ2-5
clone size: .
CDR3 protein: CASSLVSDRGQETQYF
CDR3 DNA: TGTGCCAGCAGCTTAGTATCGGACAGGGGACAAGAGACCCAGTACTTC

D gene: .
V gene: TRBV19
J gene: TRBJ2-2
clone size: .
CDR3 protein: CASRTTGITGELFF
CDR3 DNA: TGTGCCAGTAGGACCACAGGGATCACCGGGGAGCTGTTTTTT

D gene: TRBD2
V gene: TRBV18
J gene: TRBJ2-7
clone size: .
CDR3 protein: CASSPGLAGGPREQYF
CDR3 DNA: TGTGCCAGCTCACCGGGACTAGCGGGAGGGCCGCGCGAGCAGTACTTC

D gene: .
V gene: TRBV12-3/TRBV12-4
J gene: TRBJ2-1
clone size: .
CDR3 protein: CASTLYPGGEQFF
CDR3 DNA: TGTGCCAGCACCCTCTATCCCGGGGGTGAGCAGTTCTTC

D gene: .
V gene: TRBV2
J gene: TRBJ1-2
clone size: .
CDR3 protein: CASSEWQLRGNTF
CDR3 DNA: TGTGCCAGCAGTGAATGGCAGCTAAGGGGGAACACCTTC

D gene: TRBD1
V gene: TRBV2
J gene: TRBJ1-1
clone size: .
CDR3 protein: CATSGTGDYEAFF
CDR3 DNA: TGTGCCACCTCCGGGACAGGAGATTATGAAGCTTTCTTT

D gene: TRBD1
V gene: TRBV2
J gene: TRBJ2-7
clone size: once
CDR3 protein: CASRSQKGTAYEQYF
CDR3 DNA: TGTGCCAGCAGGAGTCAAAAGGGGACAGCCTACGAGCAGTACTTC

D gene: .
V gene: TRBV5-3
J gene: TRBJ2-7
clone size: .
CDR3 protein: CARSLLSYEQYF
CDR3 DNA: TGTGCCAGAAGCTTGTTGAGCTACGAGCAGTACTTC

D gene: TRBD2
V gene: TRBV9
J gene: TRBJ2-1
clone size: .
CDR3 protein: CASSATSGSGSYNEQFF
CDR3 DNA: TGTGCCAGCAGCGCGACTAGCGGGAGTGGTTCCTACAATGAGCAGTTCTTC

D gene: TRBD1
V gene: TRBV6-5
J gene: TRBJ1-4
clone size: .
CDR3 protein: CASRSQGVAEKLFF
CDR3 DNA: TGTGCCAGCAGATCACAGGGGGTGGCTGAAAAACTGTTTTTT

D gene: TRBD2
V gene: TRBV9
J gene: TRBJ2-2
clone size: .
CDR3 protein: CASSFPGGGGGGELFF
CDR3 DNA: TGTGCCAGCAGCTTCCCTGGCGGGGGGGGCGGCGGGGAGCTGTTTTTT

D gene: TRBD1
V gene: TRBV2
J gene: TRBJ2-1
clone size: .
CDR3 protein: CASSGDRGLGTHNEQFF
CDR3 DNA: TGTGCCAGCAGTGGGGACAGGGGCCTGGGGACACACAATGAGCAGTTCTTC

D gene: .
V gene: TRBV2
J gene: TRBJ1-2
clone size: .
CDR3 protein: CASGQNINYGYTF
CDR3 DNA: TGTGCCAGCGGACAAAATATTAACTATGGCTACACCTTC

D gene: .
V gene: TRBV10-3
J gene: TRBJ1-5
clone size: .
CDR3 protein: CAISETDMNRQPQHF
CDR3 DNA: TGTGCCATCAGTGAGACGGACATGAATCGACAGCCCCAGCATTTT

D gene: .
V gene: TRBV27
J gene: TRBJ2-3
clone size: .
CDR3 protein: CASTLVGTDTQYF
CDR3 DNA: TGTGCCAGCACCCTAGTGGGCACAGATACGCAGTATTTT

D gene: TRBD1
V gene: TRBV2
J gene: TRBJ2-1
clone size: once
CDR3 protein: CASARDRGPDEQFF
CDR3 DNA: TGTGCCAGCGCTAGGGACAGGGGGCCAGATGAGCAGTTCTTC

D gene: TRBD2
V gene: TRBV9
J gene: TRBJ2-6
clone size: .
CDR3 protein: CASSVDPNSGRGSGANVLTF
CDR3 DNA: TGTGCCAGCAGCGTAGACCCCAATAGCGGGAGGGGCTCTGGGGCCAACGTCCTGACTTTC

D gene: .
V gene: TRBV27
J gene: TRBJ1-2
clone size: .
CDR3 protein: CASSLSLGSYGYTF
CDR3 DNA: TGTGCCAGCAGTTTATCTTTGGGCAGCTATGGCTACACCTTC

D gene: TRBD1
V gene: TRBV6-2/TRBV6-3
J gene: TRBJ1-5
clone size: .
CDR3 protein: CASSSGQGWGNQPQHF
CDR3 DNA: TGTGCCAGCAGCAGCGGACAGGGTTGGGGCAATCAGCCCCAGCATTTT

D gene: TRBD1
V gene: TRBV6-6
J gene: TRBJ2-7
clone size: .
CDR3 protein: CASSPHDRDVYEQYF
CDR3 DNA: TGTGCCAGCAGTCCCCATGACAGGGACGTCTACGAGCAGTACTTC

D gene: TRBD1
V gene: TRBV28
J gene: TRBJ2-2
clone size: .
CDR3 protein: CASSPWDRNRDTGELFF
CDR3 DNA: TGTGCCAGCAGTCCATGGGACAGGAACCGAGACACCGGGGAGCTGTTTTTT

D gene: .
V gene: TRBV28
J gene: TRBJ1-6
clone size: .
CDR3 protein: CASSPPADKAYNSPLHF
CDR3 DNA: TGTGCCAGCAGCCCTCCCGCCGACAAGGCTTATAATTCACCCCTCCACTTT

D gene: .
V gene: TRBV9
J gene: TRBJ2-1
clone size: once
CDR3 protein: CASSVAGRGSYNEQFF
CDR3 DNA: TGTGCCAGCAGCGTAGCTGGTAGGGGCTCCTACAATGAGCAGTTCTTC

D gene: TRBD1
V gene: TRBV3-1/TRBV3-2
J gene: TRBJ1-4
clone size: .
CDR3 protein: CASSVGTGGKLFF
CDR3 DNA: TGTGCCAGCAGCGTCGGGACAGGAGGCAAACTGTTTTTT

D gene: TRBD2
V gene: TRBV7-2
J gene: TRBJ2-7
clone size: .
CDR3 protein: CASSLSSGGVNSYEQYF
CDR3 DNA: TGTGCCAGCAGCTTATCTAGCGGGGGGGTGAACTCCTACGAGCAGTACTTC